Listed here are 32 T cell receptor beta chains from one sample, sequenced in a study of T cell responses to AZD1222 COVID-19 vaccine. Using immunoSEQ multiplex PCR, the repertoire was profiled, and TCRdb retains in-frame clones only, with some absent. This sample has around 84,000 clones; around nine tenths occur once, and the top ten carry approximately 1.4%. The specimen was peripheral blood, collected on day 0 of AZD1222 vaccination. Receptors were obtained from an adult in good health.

CDR3 sequence reads: CASSLVGDYNSPLHF. The CDR3 DNA follows: TGTGCCAGCAGCTTAGTAGGGGACTATAATTCACCCCTCCACTTT. V usage is TRBV5-4 and J usage is TRBJ1-6; D may be TRBD1 (5 bases). This CDR3 is 15 amino acids long. V lost 2 bases and J 3 bases, leaving 9 bases between the germline ends. Germline V CDR1 and CDR2: SGHNT, YYREEE (reference sequence).

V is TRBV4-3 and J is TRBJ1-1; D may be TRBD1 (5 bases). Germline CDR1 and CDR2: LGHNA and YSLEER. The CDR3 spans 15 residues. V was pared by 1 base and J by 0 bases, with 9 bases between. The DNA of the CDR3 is TGCGCCAGCAGCCAAGTGGCAGGGATGAACACTGAAGCTTTCTTT. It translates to CASSQVAGMNTEAFF.

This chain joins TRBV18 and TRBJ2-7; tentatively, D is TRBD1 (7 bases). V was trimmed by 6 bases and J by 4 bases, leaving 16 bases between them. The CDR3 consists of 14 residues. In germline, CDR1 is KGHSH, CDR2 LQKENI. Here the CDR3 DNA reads TGTGCCAGCTCCGACCGGCAGGGGGGTTACGAGCAGTACTTC. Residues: CASSDRQGGYEQYF.

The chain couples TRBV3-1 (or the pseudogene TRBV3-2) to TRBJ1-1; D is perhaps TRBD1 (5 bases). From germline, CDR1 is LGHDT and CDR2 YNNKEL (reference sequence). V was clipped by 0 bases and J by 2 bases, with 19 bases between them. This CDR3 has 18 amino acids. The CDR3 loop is CASSQDRYRDRPNTEAFF. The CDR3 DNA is TGTGCCAGCAGCCAAGACCGGTACCGAGACAGACCAAACACTGAAGCTTTCTTT.

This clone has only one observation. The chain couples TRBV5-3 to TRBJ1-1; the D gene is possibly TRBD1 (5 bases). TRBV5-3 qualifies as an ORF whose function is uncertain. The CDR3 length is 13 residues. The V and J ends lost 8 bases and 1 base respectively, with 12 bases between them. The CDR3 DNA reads TGTGCCAGGATGGGCCAGGGGAACACTGAAGCTTTCTTT. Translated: CARMGQGNTEAFF.

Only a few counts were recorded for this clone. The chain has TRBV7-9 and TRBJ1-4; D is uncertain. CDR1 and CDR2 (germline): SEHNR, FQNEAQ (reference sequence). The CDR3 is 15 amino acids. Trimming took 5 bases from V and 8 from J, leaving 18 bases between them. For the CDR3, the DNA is TGTGCCAGCAGCCCCAGCCCTTCCGCGGGGGAAAAACTGTTTTTT. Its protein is CASSPSPSAGEKLFF.

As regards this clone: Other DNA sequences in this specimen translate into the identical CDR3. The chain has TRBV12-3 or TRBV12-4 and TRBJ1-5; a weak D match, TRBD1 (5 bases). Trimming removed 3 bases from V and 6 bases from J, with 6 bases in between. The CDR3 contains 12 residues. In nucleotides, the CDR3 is TGTGCCAGCAGTTTCGGGGGTCAGCCCCAGCATTTT. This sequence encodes CASSFGGQPQHF.

In DNA form, the CDR3 reads TGCAGCGTTGTAGGGACAGGGAACCAGCCCCAGCATTTT. Amino acids: CSVVGTGNQPQHF. The chain is built from TRBV29-1 and TRBJ1-5; the match to TRBD1 covers 9 bases. The J segment lost 7 bases and the V segment lost 4 bases, leaving 5 bases of the junction unmatched. Per germline, CDR1 SQVTM and CDR2 ANQGSEA. The CDR3 has 13 residues.

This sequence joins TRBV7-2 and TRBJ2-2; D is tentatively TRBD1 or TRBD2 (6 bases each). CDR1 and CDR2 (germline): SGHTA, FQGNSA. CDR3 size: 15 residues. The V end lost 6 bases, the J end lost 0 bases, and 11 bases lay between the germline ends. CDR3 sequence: CASRQGLSNTGELFF. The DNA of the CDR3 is TGTGCCAGCAGACAGGGACTCTCGAACACCGGGGAGCTGTTTTTT.

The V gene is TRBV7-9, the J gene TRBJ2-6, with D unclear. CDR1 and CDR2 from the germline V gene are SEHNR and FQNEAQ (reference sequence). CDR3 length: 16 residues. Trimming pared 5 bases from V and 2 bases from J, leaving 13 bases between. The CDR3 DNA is TGTGCCAGCAGCCCAAATCCCGGACCTGGGGCCAACGTCCTGACTTTC. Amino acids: CASSPNPGPGANVLTF.

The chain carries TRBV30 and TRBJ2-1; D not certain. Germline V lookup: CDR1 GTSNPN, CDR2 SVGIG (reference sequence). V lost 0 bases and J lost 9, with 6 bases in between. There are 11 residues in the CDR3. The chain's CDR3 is CAWSVLIEQFF. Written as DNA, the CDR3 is TGTGCCTGGAGTGTACTCATTGAGCAGTTCTTC.

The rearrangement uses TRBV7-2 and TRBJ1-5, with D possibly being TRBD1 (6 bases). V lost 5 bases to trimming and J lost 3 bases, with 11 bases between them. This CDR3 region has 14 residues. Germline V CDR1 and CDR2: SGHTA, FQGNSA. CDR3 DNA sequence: TGTGCCAGCAGCCTGACAGGAAACAATCAGCCCCAGCATTTT. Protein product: CASSLTGNNQPQHF.

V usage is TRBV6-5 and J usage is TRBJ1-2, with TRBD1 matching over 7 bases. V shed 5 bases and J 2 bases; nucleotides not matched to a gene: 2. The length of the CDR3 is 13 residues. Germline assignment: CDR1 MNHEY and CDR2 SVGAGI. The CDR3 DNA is TGTGCCAGCAGTCTACAGGGGAACTATGGCTACACCTTC. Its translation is CASSLQGNYGYTF.

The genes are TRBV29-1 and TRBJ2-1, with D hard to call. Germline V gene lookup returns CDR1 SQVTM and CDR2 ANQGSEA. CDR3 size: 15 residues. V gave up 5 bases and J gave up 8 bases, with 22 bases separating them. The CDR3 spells CSVRAPNRSGDEQFF. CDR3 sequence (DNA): TGCAGCGTTCGGGCTCCCAACCGGAGTGGCGATGAGCAGTTCTTC.

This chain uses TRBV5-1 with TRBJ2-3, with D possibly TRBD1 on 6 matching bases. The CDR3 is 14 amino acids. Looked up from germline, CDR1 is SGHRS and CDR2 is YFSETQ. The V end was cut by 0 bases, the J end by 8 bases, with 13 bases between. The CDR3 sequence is CASSLGDIGGTQYF. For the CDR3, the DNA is TGCGCCAGCAGCTTGGGCGATATAGGGGGTACGCAGTATTTT.

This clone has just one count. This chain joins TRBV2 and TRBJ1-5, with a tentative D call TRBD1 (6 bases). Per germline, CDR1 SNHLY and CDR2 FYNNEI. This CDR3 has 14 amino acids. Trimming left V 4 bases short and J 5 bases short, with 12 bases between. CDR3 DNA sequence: TGTGCCAGCAGTGGGGCAAGGGGGGATCAGCCCCAGCATTTT. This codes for CASSGARGDQPQHF.

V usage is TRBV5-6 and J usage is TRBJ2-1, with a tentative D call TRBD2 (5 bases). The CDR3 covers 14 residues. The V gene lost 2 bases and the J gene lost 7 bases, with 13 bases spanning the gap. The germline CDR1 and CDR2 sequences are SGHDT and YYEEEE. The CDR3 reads CASSFRGSRNEQFF. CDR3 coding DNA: TGTGCCAGCAGCTTTCGTGGGAGCAGGAATGAGCAGTTCTTC.

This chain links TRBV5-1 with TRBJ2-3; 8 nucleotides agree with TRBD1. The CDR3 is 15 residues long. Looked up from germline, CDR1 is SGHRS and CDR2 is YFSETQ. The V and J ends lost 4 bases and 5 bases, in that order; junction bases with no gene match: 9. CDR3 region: CASSVGQETLDTQYF. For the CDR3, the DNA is TGCGCCAGCAGCGTGGGACAGGAGACCTTAGATACGCAGTATTTT.

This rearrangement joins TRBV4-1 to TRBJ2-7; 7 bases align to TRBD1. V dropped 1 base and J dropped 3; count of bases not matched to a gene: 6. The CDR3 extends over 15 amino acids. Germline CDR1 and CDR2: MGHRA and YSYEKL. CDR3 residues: CASSQAGTDLYEQYF. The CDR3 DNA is TGCGCCAGCAGCCAAGCCGGGACAGATCTCTACGAGCAGTACTTC.

CDR3 protein: CASSSSGVDYGYTF. The CDR3 DNA sequence: TGTGCCAGCAGCTCCTCCGGGGTTGACTATGGCTACACCTTC. The chain has TRBV7-2 and TRBJ1-2; D is unresolved. Germline V gene data show CDR1 as SGHTA and CDR2 as FQGNSA. V dropped 4 bases and J dropped 3 bases, with 12 bases sitting between them. The length of the CDR3 is 14 residues.

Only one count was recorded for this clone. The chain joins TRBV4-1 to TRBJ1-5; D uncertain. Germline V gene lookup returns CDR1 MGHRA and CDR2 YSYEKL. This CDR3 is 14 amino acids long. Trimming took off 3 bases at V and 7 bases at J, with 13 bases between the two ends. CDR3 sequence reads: CASSQRPLDQPQHF. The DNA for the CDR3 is TGCGCCAGCAGCCAGAGGCCCCTCGACCAGCCCCAGCATTTT.

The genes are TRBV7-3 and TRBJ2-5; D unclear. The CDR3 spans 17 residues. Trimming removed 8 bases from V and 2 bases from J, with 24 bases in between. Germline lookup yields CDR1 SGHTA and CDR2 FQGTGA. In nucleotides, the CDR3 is TGTGCCAGCCCCTGCCGGCCCTGCCGGTCATTTCAAGAGACCCAGTACTTC. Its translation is CASPCRPCRSFQETQYF.

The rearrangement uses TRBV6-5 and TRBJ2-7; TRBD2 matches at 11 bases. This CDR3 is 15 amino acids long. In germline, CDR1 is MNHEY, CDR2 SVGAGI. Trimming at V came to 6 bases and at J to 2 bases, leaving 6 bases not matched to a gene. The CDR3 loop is CASRVLAGDPYEQYF. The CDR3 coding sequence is TGTGCCAGCAGAGTACTAGCGGGGGATCCCTACGAGCAGTACTTC.

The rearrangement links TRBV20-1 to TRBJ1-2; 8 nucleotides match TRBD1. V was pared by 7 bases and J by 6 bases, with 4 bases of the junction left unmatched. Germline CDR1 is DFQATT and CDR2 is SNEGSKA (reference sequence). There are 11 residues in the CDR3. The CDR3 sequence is CSGQGNNGYTF. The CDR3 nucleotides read TGCAGTGGACAGGGGAACAATGGCTACACCTTC.

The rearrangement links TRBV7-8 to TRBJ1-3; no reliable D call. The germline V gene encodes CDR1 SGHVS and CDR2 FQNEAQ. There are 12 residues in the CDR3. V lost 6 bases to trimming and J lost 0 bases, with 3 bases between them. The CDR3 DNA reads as TGTGCCAGCAGGAGCTCTGGAAACACCATATATTTT. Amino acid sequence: CASRSSGNTIYF. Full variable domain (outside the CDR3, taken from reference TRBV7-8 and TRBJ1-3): GAGVSQSPRYKVAKRGQDVALRCDPISGHVSLFWYQQALGQGPEFLTYFQNEAQLDKSGLPSDRFFAERPEGSVSTLKIQRTQQEDSAVYLCASRSSGNTIYFGEGSWLTVV.

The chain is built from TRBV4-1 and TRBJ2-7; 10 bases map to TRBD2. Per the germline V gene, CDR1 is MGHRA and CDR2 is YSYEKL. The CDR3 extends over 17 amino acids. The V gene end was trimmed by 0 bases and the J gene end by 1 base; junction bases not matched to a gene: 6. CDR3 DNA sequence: TGCGCCAGCAGCCAAGATCTACTAGCGGGATCATCCTACGAGCAGTACTTC. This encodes CASSQDLLAGSSYEQYF.

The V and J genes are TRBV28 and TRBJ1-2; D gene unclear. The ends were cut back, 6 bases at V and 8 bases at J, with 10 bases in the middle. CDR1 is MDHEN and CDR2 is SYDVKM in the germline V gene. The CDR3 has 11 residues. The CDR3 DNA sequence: TGTGCCAGCAGCGTGACAATGGGCTACACCTTC. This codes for CASSVTMGYTF.

Written as DNA, the CDR3 is TGTGCCAGCTCACTCACAGGGGGCGCTTCTAGCAATCAGCCCCAGCATTTT. Its translation: CASSLTGGASSNQPQHF. The chain joins TRBV18 to TRBJ1-5, with TRBD1 identical over 9 bases. The germline gives CDR1 KGHSH, CDR2 LQKENI. With 4 bases clipped from V and 0 bases from J, the junction kept 7 bases outside the gene matches. CDR3 length: 17 amino acids.

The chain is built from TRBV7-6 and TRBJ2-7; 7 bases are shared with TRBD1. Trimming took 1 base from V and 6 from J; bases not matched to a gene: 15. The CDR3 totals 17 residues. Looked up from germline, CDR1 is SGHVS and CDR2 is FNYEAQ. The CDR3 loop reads CASSLVGGQSLTSEQYF. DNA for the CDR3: TGTGCCAGCAGCTTAGTAGGGGGACAGTCACTCACCTCCGAGCAGTACTTC.

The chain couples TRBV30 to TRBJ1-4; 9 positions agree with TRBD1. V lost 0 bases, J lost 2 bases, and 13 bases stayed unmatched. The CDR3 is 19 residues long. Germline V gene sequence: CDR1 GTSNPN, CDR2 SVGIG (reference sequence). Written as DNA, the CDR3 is TGTGCCTGGAGTGTCAGATACAACAGGGGGCGCGGGACTAATGAAAAACTGTTTTTT. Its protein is CAWSVRYNRGRGTNEKLFF.

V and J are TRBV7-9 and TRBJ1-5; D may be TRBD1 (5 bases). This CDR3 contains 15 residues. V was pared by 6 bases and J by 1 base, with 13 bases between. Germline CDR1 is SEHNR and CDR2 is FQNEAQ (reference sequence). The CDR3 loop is CASSQDDRSNQPQHF. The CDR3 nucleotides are TGTGCCAGCAGTCAAGATGACAGAAGCAATCAGCCCCAGCATTTT.

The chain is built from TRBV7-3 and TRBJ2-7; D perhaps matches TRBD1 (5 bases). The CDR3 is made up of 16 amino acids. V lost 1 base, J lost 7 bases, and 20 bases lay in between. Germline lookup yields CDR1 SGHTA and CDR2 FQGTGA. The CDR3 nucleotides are TGTGCCAGCAGCTTAAATTCCCGGACACACTTGGGGGAGCAGTACTTC. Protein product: CASSLNSRTHLGEQYF.